This record looks at one TCR beta chain sequence and its context. Its antigen is still unknown. Trimming at V came to 3 bases and at J to 6 bases, leaving 5 bases not matched to a gene. Germline CDR1 and CDR2: SGHVS and FQNEAQ. This CDR3 has 14 residues. With 60 Vbeta and 13 Jbeta primers, the PCR was carried out. The repertoire was sequenced with immunoSEQ multiplex PCR; TCRdb's copy has only in-frame clones and lacks some. The sample lists more than 95,000 clones; about 70% were seen once. The sample comes from a study of cytomegalovirus exposure and HLA in healthy donors. Study observations and caveats: Many donors carried some public TCRs, although rarity characterized most TCR sequences. CMV antigen specificity of three CMV-associated chains was confirmed in vitro.

The TCR comes from a man aged 25 to 40 in good health and CMV-seronegative. This rearrangement joins TRBV7-8 to TRBJ2-7, with TRBD1 matching 10 bases. Sequencing was done on a sample of PBMCs. The CDR3 region has the DNA TGTGCCAGCAGCTTGGGGGGACAGGGGAGCGAGCAGTACTTC. Its protein product is CASSLGGQGSEQYF.